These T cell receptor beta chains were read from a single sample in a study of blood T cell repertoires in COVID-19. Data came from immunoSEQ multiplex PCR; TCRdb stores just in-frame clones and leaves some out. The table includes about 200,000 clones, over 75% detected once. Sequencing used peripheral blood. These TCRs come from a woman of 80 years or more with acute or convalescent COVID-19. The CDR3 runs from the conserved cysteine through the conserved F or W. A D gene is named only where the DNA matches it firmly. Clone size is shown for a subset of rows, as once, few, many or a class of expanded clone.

CDR3: CATSRGGKRGYNEQFF
DNA: TGTGCCACCAGCAGAGGGGGCAAGCGGGGATACAATGAGCAGTTCTTC
J: TRBJ2-1
length: 16
V: TRBV15
D: TRBD2
size: .

CDR3: CASSQELGTDTQYF
DNA: TGTGCCAGCAGCCAAGAACTAGGAACAGATACGCAGTATTTT
J: TRBJ2-3
length: 14
V: TRBV14
D: .
size: .

CDR3: CASSVGQGSHNEQFF
DNA: TGTGCCAGCAGCGTAGGCCAGGGATCCCACAATGAGCAGTTCTTC
J: TRBJ2-1
length: 15
V: TRBV9
D: .
size: .

CDR3: CASSRGQINQPQHF
DNA: TGTGCCAGCAGCCGGGGACAGATAAATCAGCCCCAGCATTTT
J: TRBJ1-5
length: 14
V: TRBV7-3
D: TRBD1
size: .

CDR3: CASSYKRTTQYF
DNA: TGTGCCAGCAGTTACAAGAGGACAACGCAGTATTTT
J: TRBJ2-3
length: 12
V: TRBV6-2/TRBV6-3
D: .
size: .

CDR3: CATTGGSYNSPLHF
DNA: TGTGCCACCACAGGGGGCTCCTATAATTCACCCCTCCACTTT
J: TRBJ1-6
length: 14
V: TRBV2
D: TRBD1
size: few

CDR3: CASSPQGTGEAFF
DNA: TGTGCCAGCAGCCCCCAAGGGACAGGGGAAGCTTTCTTT
J: TRBJ1-1
length: 13
V: TRBV3-1/TRBV3-2
D: TRBD1
size: .

CDR3: CASSLSSRTETQYF
DNA: TGTGCCAGCAGCTTAAGCTCCCGTACCGAGACCCAGTACTTC
J: TRBJ2-5
length: 14
V: TRBV11-2
D: .
size: .

CDR3: CASSLQGINEKLFF
DNA: TGTGCCAGCAGCTTACAGGGTATTAATGAAAAACTGTTTTTT
J: TRBJ1-4
length: 14
V: TRBV3-1/TRBV3-2
D: .
size: .

CDR3: CASSIPRDRRTDTQYF
DNA: TGTGCCAGTAGTATTCCCCGGGACAGGAGAACAGATACGCAGTATTTT
J: TRBJ2-3
length: 16
V: TRBV19
D: TRBD1
size: .

CDR3: CASSEGQASQPQHF
DNA: TGTGCCAGCAGTGAGGGACAGGCCTCCCAGCCCCAGCATTTT
J: TRBJ1-5
length: 14
V: TRBV2
D: TRBD1
size: once

CDR3: CASSPLGTGVAYEQYF
DNA: TGCGCCAGCAGCCCCCTAGGGACAGGGGTGGCCTACGAGCAGTACTTC
J: TRBJ2-7
length: 16
V: TRBV4-1
D: TRBD1
size: .

CDR3: CASSLEGSEEKLFF
DNA: TGTGCCAGCAGCTTGGAGGGTAGCGAGGAAAAACTGTTTTTT
J: TRBJ1-4
length: 14
V: TRBV5-5
D: .
size: .

CDR3: CSEWNYGYTF
DNA: TGTTCTGAGTGGAACTATGGCTACACCTTC
J: TRBJ1-2
length: 10
V: TRBV6-5
D: .
size: .

CDR3: CASATGGGNEQYF
DNA: TGTGCCAGCGCCACCGGGGGGGGAAACGAGCAGTACTTC
J: TRBJ2-7
length: 13
V: TRBV5-4
D: TRBD2
size: few

CDR3: CASSLAGAPPHEQYF
DNA: TGTGCCAGCAGCCTAGCGGGGGCCCCCCCCCACGAGCAGTACTTC
J: TRBJ2-7
length: 15
V: TRBV7-2
D: TRBD2
size: .

CDR3: CASSLGQRANYGYTF
DNA: TGTGCCAGCAGCTTGGGACAGCGAGCTAACTATGGCTACACCTTC
J: TRBJ1-2
length: 15
V: TRBV5-8
D: .
size: .

CDR3: CASSQHPDGYTF
DNA: TGTGCCAGCAGCCAACACCCAGATGGCTACACCTTC
J: TRBJ1-2
length: 12
V: TRBV3-1/TRBV3-2
D: .
size: .

CDR3: CASSIRTGMFYGYTF
DNA: TGTGCCAGCAGCATACGGACAGGGATGTTCTATGGCTACACCTTC
J: TRBJ1-2
length: 15
V: TRBV21-1
D: .
size: .

CDR3: CASSEAGLAYNEQFF
DNA: TGTGCCAGCAGTGAAGCGGGACTAGCGTATAATGAGCAGTTCTTC
J: TRBJ2-1
length: 15
V: TRBV6-1
D: TRBD2
size: .

CDR3: CSVEDGSTGDRTDTQYF
DNA: TGCAGCGTTGAAGATGGGAGTACAGGGGACCGCACAGATACGCAGTATTTT
J: TRBJ2-3
length: 17
V: TRBV29-1
D: TRBD1
size: .

CDR3: CASSPGGQVTDTQYF
DNA: TGTGCCAGCAGTCCAGGGGGACAAGTCACAGATACGCAGTATTTT
J: TRBJ2-3
length: 15
V: TRBV3-1/TRBV3-2
D: TRBD1
size: .

CDR3: CASSLAGGANTGELFF
DNA: TGTGCCAGCAGCTTAGCAGGGGGGGCCAACACCGGGGAGCTGTTTTTT
J: TRBJ2-2
length: 16
V: TRBV7-2
D: .
size: .

CDR3: CASSLDRVVRYGYTF
DNA: TGTGCCAGCAGCCTGGACAGGGTCGTTCGGTATGGCTACACCTTC
J: TRBJ1-2
length: 15
V: TRBV6-5
D: TRBD1
size: .

CDR3: CASSPGGEGETQYF
DNA: TGTGCCAGTAGTCCCGGGGGAGAGGGGGAGACCCAGTACTTC
J: TRBJ2-5
length: 14
V: TRBV19
D: .
size: .

CDR3: CASSLTGVNTGELFF
DNA: TGTGCCAGCAGCTTGACAGGCGTGAACACCGGGGAGCTGTTTTTT
J: TRBJ2-2
length: 15
V: TRBV5-4
D: .
size: few

CDR3: CASSVGTGADTDTQYF
DNA: TGTGCCAGCAGCGTAGGGACAGGGGCGGACACAGATACGCAGTATTTT
J: TRBJ2-3
length: 16
V: TRBV9
D: TRBD1
size: .

CDR3: CASSLGQGWNQPQHF
DNA: TGTGCCAGCAGCTTAGGACAGGGCTGGAATCAGCCCCAGCATTTT
J: TRBJ1-5
length: 15
V: TRBV7-2
D: TRBD1
size: .

CDR3: CASSEGVHEQYF
DNA: TGTGCCAGCAGTGAGGGGGTCCACGAGCAGTACTTC
J: TRBJ2-7
length: 12
V: TRBV6-2/TRBV6-3
D: .
size: .

CDR3: CASSPLRGVNEKLFF
DNA: TGTGCCAGCAGCCCGCTTAGAGGCGTAAATGAAAAACTGTTTTTT
J: TRBJ1-4
length: 15
V: TRBV2
D: .
size: few

CDR3: CASSPGTGGFEQYF
DNA: TGTGCCAGCAGTCCCGGGACAGGGGGCTTCGAGCAGTACTTC
J: TRBJ2-7
length: 14
V: TRBV6-5
D: TRBD1
size: .

CDR3: CASSVHGLGRENQPQHF
DNA: TGTGCCAGCAGCGTCCACGGGCTGGGCAGGGAAAATCAGCCCCAGCATTTT
J: TRBJ1-5
length: 17
V: TRBV9
D: .
size: .

CDR3: CASSQEESTDTQYF
DNA: TGTGCCAGCAGCCAAGAAGAGAGCACAGATACGCAGTATTTT
J: TRBJ2-3
length: 14
V: TRBV4-2
D: .
size: .

CDR3: CASSPGAADHGYTF
DNA: TGTGCCAGCTCACCAGGGGCGGCGGACCATGGCTACACCTTC
J: TRBJ1-2
length: 14
V: TRBV18
D: .
size: .

CDR3: CASSLTGTSYEQYF
DNA: TGTGCCAGCAGCTTGACAGGGACCTCCTACGAGCAGTACTTC
J: TRBJ2-7
length: 14
V: TRBV5-6
D: .
size: .

CDR3: CASSLTTGAVFRETQYF
DNA: TGTGCCAGCAGTTTAACTACGGGAGCAGTTTTTCGGGAGACCCAGTACTTC
J: TRBJ2-5
length: 17
V: TRBV27
D: .
size: .

CDR3: CASGGSGSPLHF
DNA: TGTGCCAGCGGGGGGAGTGGATCACCCCTCCACTTT
J: TRBJ1-6
length: 12
V: TRBV11-2
D: .
size: .

CDR3: CASSVGGSGGEGVHTQYF
DNA: TGTGCCAGCAGCGTAGGTGGTAGCGGGGGGGAAGGAGTGCATACGCAGTATTTT
J: TRBJ2-3
length: 18
V: TRBV9
D: TRBD2
size: .

CDR3: CTSSQVYSGVTSRSYEQYF
DNA: TGCACCAGCAGCCAAGTCTATTCCGGAGTGACCTCCCGCTCCTACGAGCAGTACTTC
J: TRBJ2-7
length: 19
V: TRBV1
D: .
size: .

CDR3: CASPLGLAGTGELFF
DNA: TGTGCCAGCCCCTTGGGACTAGCGGGGACCGGGGAGCTGTTTTTT
J: TRBJ2-2
length: 15
V: TRBV21-1
D: .
size: many